This T cell receptor (beta chain) was captured by sequencing in a study of response to subunit inactivated influenza vaccine. Germline V gene data show CDR1 as MGHRA and CDR2 as YSYEKL. The CDR3 totals 13 residues. Between the trimmed V and J ends, which lost 2 bases and 5 bases, there was a span of 9 bases. MiXCR, run by TCRdb on the RT-PCR reads, gives a single entry per CDR3 protein. The sample lists about 700,000 distinct CDR3 sequences; 12% to 15% were seen once. The sequence derives from a man aged 45-65 years who received an inactivated influenza vaccine. The source was PBMCs from blood, collected 14 to 15 days before vaccination. The genes are TRBV4-1 and TRBJ1-1; no firm D call. Here the CDR3 DNA reads TGCGCCAGCAGCCAAAATCTCTGGACTGAAGCTTTCTTT. Encoded protein: CASSQNLWTEAFF.